This TCR beta chain came from a study of monozygotic twins with inflammatory bowel disease. CDR3 length: 14 residues. CDR1 and CDR2 from the germline V gene are LGHDT and YNNKEL (reference sequence). Eight separate reactions per sample yielded the cDNA. The study subjected TCRalpha and TCRbeta cDNA to two nested PCRs of approximately 17 and 9 cycles. TCRdb reprocessed the 5' RACE reads and keeps a single row for each CDR3 protein, giving no DNA. This repertoire comprises approximately 300,000 distinct CDR3 sequences; its ten largest clones make up about 5%. This receptor was taken from a human donor with ulcerative colitis or Crohn's disease, or a healthy co-twin of an affected twin (not recorded which). Input material: blood. The chain has TRBV3-1 and TRBJ1-1. The CDR3: CASSLLGVNTEAFF.